These T cell receptor beta chains were read from a single sample in a study of T cells after yellow fever vaccination. Via MiXCR, TCRdb re-called the 5' RACE reads, giving one row per CDR3 protein. The sample gives a few hundred thousand distinct CDR3 sequences, 3.5% to 4.5% of which show up once; just under 20% is in the top ten. Source: PBMCs, taken 15 days after the yellow fever booster vaccination. Source of these receptors: a man aged 18 to 29 who received the YFV17D yellow fever vaccine. Both conserved end residues are part of each CDR3. The D gene is left open where the match is weak. Rows give clone size only sometimes, using once, few, many, or a class for an expanded clone.

CDR3nt,CDR3aa,j_gene,v_gene,abundance,d_gene
TGCGCCAGCAGCTGGGGACCTTCCGGACTTTACGAGCAGTACTTC,CASSWGPSGLYEQYF,TRBJ2-7,TRBV5-1,once,NA
TGTGCCAGCAGCCAAACTAGCGGGGGGCCAGATACGCAGTATTTT,CASSQTSGGPDTQYF,TRBJ2-3,TRBV4-2,many,TRBD2
TGCGCCAGCAGTCGGACTAGCGGGAACGGGGAGCTGTTTTTT,CASSRTSGNGELFF,TRBJ2-2,TRBV4-3,few,TRBD2
TGCGCCAGCAGCCAAGAATATAGACAGGACTATGGCTACACCTTC,CASSQEYRQDYGYTF,TRBJ1-2,TRBV4-3,NA,NA
TGCGCCAGCAGCCACCTCCGGGCCGACGAGCAGTACTTC,CASSHLRADEQYF,TRBJ2-7,TRBV4-3,many,NA
TGTGCCAGCAGTCCAATACAGCGGGCGGATCAGCCCCAGCATTTT,CASSPIQRADQPQHF,TRBJ1-5,TRBV6-5,many,NA
TGTGCCAGCAGGGACGAGGACGGTGCTGGAGGCTACACCTTC,CASRDEDGAGGYTF,TRBJ1-2,TRBV12-3/TRBV12-4,many,NA
TGTGCCAGCGGAGGGCCAGGGGTATCGGACTATGGCTACACCTTC,CASGGPGVSDYGYTF,TRBJ1-2,TRBV6-5,many,NA
TGTGCCAGCAGCTTAGATTTCACCAGGGGGGATCAGAGGGTCAATGAGCAGTTCTTC,CASSLDFTRGDQRVNEQFF,TRBJ2-1,TRBV11-2,many,NA
TGCGCCAGCAGCTGGACCCCGACTAGCGGGGGGCACACCGGGGAGCTGTTTTTT,CASSWTPTSGGHTGELFF,TRBJ2-2,TRBV5-1,many,TRBD2
TGCAGTGCTAGTCTGGGGAGCTACGAGCAGTACTTC,CSASLGSYEQYF,TRBJ2-7,TRBV20-1,many,NA
TGCGCCAGCAGAAAACCGGTTACCAATGAAAAACTGTTTTTT,CASRKPVTNEKLFF,TRBJ1-4,TRBV4-1,few,NA
TGTGCCAGCAGTTTAAGTACCGGACAGGGGGTAAATTCACCCCTCCACTTT,CASSLSTGQGVNSPLHF,TRBJ1-6,TRBV28,many,TRBD1
TGTGCCAGCAGAATCTCCAAGCCCCAGCATTTT,CASRISKPQHF,TRBJ1-5,TRBV7-2,many,NA
TGTGCCAGCAGCTCCACTGACAGGGGAGGGACCGGGGAGCTGTTTTTT,CASSSTDRGGTGELFF,TRBJ2-2,TRBV7-2,few,NA
TGTGCCAGCAGCTTAGGACTAGCGGGGTCTGAGCAGTTCTTC,CASSLGLAGSEQFF,TRBJ2-1,TRBV7-6,many,TRBD2
TGTGCCAGCAGCGTAGCCGGGGGCCTCCAAGAGACCCAGTACTTC,CASSVAGGLQETQYF,TRBJ2-5,TRBV9,many,NA
TGTGCCAGCACCTCTATCTCTACGGCGGAAGAGACCCAGTACTTC,CASTSISTAEETQYF,TRBJ2-5,TRBV28,many,NA
TGTGCCAGCAGCGGACAGGGGCGGGTTGCAGGTGGCTACACCTTC,CASSGQGRVAGGYTF,TRBJ1-2,TRBV12-3/TRBV12-4,few,TRBD1
TGTGCCAGCAGTTTCTCCTTAACTGGGGGAAACACCATATATTTT,CASSFSLTGGNTIYF,TRBJ1-3,TRBV28,many,NA
TGCGCCAGCAGCCCGCCGCAGGGGCTGTACAATGAGCAGTTCTTC,CASSPPQGLYNEQFF,TRBJ2-1,TRBV5-1,NA,NA
TGTGCCAGCAGTGGGTCGCGAGCTGGAAACACCATATATTTT,CASSGSRAGNTIYF,TRBJ1-3,TRBV6-5,many,NA
TGTGCCTGCCACCCCCGGGCGACTAATGAAAAACTGTTTTTT,CACHPRATNEKLFF,TRBJ1-4,TRBV2,few,NA
TGTGCCAGTAACCCGGGACAGGGGGCCGGCACCGGGGAGCTGTTTTTT,CASNPGQGAGTGELFF,TRBJ2-2,TRBV12-3/TRBV12-4,NA,TRBD1
TGTGCCAGCAGCTTACGAGTGACCCCAGATACGCAGTATTTT,CASSLRVTPDTQYF,TRBJ2-3,TRBV7-8,NA,NA
TGTGCCAGCAGCTTGGCCGACAGACCTGAAGCTTTCTTT,CASSLADRPEAFF,TRBJ1-1,TRBV5-4,NA,NA
TGTGCCAGCAGCCGACAGGGATTCAATGAGCAGTTCTTC,CASSRQGFNEQFF,TRBJ2-1,TRBV7-2,many,TRBD1
TGTGCCAGCAGCGCCGACAGACGTGAGGGCTACACCTTC,CASSADRREGYTF,TRBJ1-2,TRBV7-3,few,NA
TGTGCCAGCAGTCGGGACAGGGGTTCAGATACGCAGTATTTT,CASSRDRGSDTQYF,TRBJ2-3,TRBV12-3/TRBV12-4,many,TRBD1
TGCAGTGCTAAGCCCCCTCTCAGAGATGGCTACACCTTC,CSAKPPLRDGYTF,TRBJ1-2,TRBV20-1,NA,NA
TGTGCCAGCAGCTTAGTTAGGGGGGAATATGGCTACACCTTC,CASSLVRGEYGYTF,TRBJ1-2,TRBV7-2,NA,NA
TGTGCCAGCAGCTTAGCGGCCACCCCCTACGAGCAGTACTTC,CASSLAATPYEQYF,TRBJ2-7,TRBV7-8,many,NA
TGCAGTGCTAGGGGGGGCGAAGAGACCCAGTACTTC,CSARGGEETQYF,TRBJ2-5,TRBV20-1,many,NA
TGCGCCAGCAGCTTGGCCCTGGCGGAGCGTGAAGCTTTCTTT,CASSLALAEREAFF,TRBJ1-1,TRBV5-1,NA,NA
TGTGCCGCAGCTATCGGGGCCCTCCAAGAGACCCAGTACTTC,CAAAIGALQETQYF,TRBJ2-5,TRBV30,NA,NA
TGTGCCAGCAGCTCACGTGGACAGGGGAGTTCTGATACGCAGTATTTT,CASSSRGQGSSDTQYF,TRBJ2-3,TRBV9,few,TRBD1
TGTGCCAGCAGCCCCCGGGCGGGGGTGGCCACAGATACGCAGTATTTT,CASSPRAGVATDTQYF,TRBJ2-3,TRBV7-6,many,TRBD2
TGCGCCAGCAGCCCGGGGACAGGGGGCTCCTACGAGCAGTACTTC,CASSPGTGGSYEQYF,TRBJ2-7,TRBV4-3,few,TRBD1
TGTGCCAGCGCTGGGGGACAGGCATACAATGAGCAGTTCTTC,CASAGGQAYNEQFF,TRBJ2-1,TRBV27,few,TRBD1
TGTGCCAGCAGTTACACTCTAGCGAATGAGCAGTTCTTC,CASSYTLANEQFF,TRBJ2-1,TRBV6-5,many,NA
TGTGCCAGCAGCTTAGCCGCCGGGTACAAGCAGTATTTT,CASSLAAGYKQYF,TRBJ2-3,TRBV7-9,many,NA
TGTGCCAGCAAAGAAGAGGCTAGCGAGAACACCGGGGAGCTGTTTTTT,CASKEEASENTGELFF,TRBJ2-2,TRBV21-1,many,NA
TGTGCCAGCAGCCCCGGGACTTTACTTGTCAAAAACATTCAGTACTTC,CASSPGTLLVKNIQYF,TRBJ2-4,TRBV7-2,few,NA
TGTGCCAGCAGCCTTTGGGACAGAGAAGGCTACACCTTC,CASSLWDREGYTF,TRBJ1-2,TRBV4-2,NA,TRBD1
TGTGCCAGCAGCCAAGTTGCGGGGGTTTCACCCCTCCACTTT,CASSQVAGVSPLHF,TRBJ1-6,TRBV4-2,NA,NA
TGTGCCAGCAGTGCTCCCGGCGAGCAGTACTTC,CASSAPGEQYF,TRBJ2-7,TRBV6-1,many,NA
TGTGCCAGCAGCTTAGAGCTTTGGCAGGAAGAGACCCAGTACTTC,CASSLELWQEETQYF,TRBJ2-5,TRBV7-2,few,NA
TGTGCCAGCTCACCAACTAGAGGGCCAGACACTGAAGCTTTCTTT,CASSPTRGPDTEAFF,TRBJ1-1,TRBV18,few,NA
TGCAGCGTTGAACCGGGACGGGGGGATGAAGCTTTCTTT,CSVEPGRGDEAFF,TRBJ1-1,TRBV29-1,many,NA
TGCAGCGTTGAACCTCCCACCGACAGGGCGTCGGGTGAGCAGTTCTTC,CSVEPPTDRASGEQFF,TRBJ2-1,TRBV29-1,NA,TRBD1
TGCGCCAGCAGCCCGGGACTAGCGGGGACCTCCTACTCATCAGATACGCAGTATTTT,CASSPGLAGTSYSSDTQYF,TRBJ2-3,TRBV5-1,NA,TRBD2
TGCAGTGCTACGGGACGGGACAGGGGGCTTAGCAATCAGCCCCAGCATTTT,CSATGRDRGLSNQPQHF,TRBJ1-5,TRBV20-1,many,TRBD1
TGTGCCAGCAGTTCCACGACAGGGCGAAATAATTCACCCCTCCACTTT,CASSSTTGRNNSPLHF,TRBJ1-6,TRBV6-2/TRBV6-3,many,TRBD1
TGCGCCAGCAGCGAGGGACAGGGTCAGGTAGGCTACGAGCAGTACTTC,CASSEGQGQVGYEQYF,TRBJ2-7,TRBV5-1,NA,TRBD1
TGTGCCAGCAGCCCCACAGTTACAGATACGCAGTATTTT,CASSPTVTDTQYF,TRBJ2-3,TRBV7-2,NA,NA
TGTGCCAGCCGACATGCGGTGGCGGGGACAAGCACAGATACGCAGTATTTT,CASRHAVAGTSTDTQYF,TRBJ2-3,TRBV7-2,few,NA
TGTGCCTGGAGTTCTTACACTGAAGCTTTCTTT,CAWSSYTEAFF,TRBJ1-1,TRBV30,NA,NA